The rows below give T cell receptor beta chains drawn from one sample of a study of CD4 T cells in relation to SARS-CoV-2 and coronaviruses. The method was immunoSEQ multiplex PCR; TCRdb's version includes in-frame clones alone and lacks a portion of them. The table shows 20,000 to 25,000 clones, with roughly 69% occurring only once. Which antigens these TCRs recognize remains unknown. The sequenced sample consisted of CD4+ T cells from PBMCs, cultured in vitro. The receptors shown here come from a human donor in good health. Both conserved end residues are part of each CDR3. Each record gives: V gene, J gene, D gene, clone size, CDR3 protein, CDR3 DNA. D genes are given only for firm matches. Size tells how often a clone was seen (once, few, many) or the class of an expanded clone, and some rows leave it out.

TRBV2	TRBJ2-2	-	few	CASSDSGADTGELFF	TGTGCCAGCAGTGACTCGGGAGCAGACACCGGGGAGCTGTTTTTT
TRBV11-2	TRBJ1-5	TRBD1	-	CASSSTGQGNQPQHF	TGTGCCAGCAGCTCCACCGGACAGGGTAATCAGCCCCAGCATTTT
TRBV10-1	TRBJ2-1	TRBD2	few	CASSTGLAGTNEQFF	TGCGCCAGCAGTACGGGACTAGCGGGAACGAATGAGCAGTTCTTC
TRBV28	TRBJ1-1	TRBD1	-	CASSLPSGTANTEAFF	TGTGCCAGCAGTCTACCCTCCGGGACAGCGAACACTGAAGCTTTCTTT
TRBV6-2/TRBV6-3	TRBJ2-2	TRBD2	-	CASSYWDYRELFF	TGTGCCAGCAGTTACTGGGACTACAGGGAGCTGTTTTTT
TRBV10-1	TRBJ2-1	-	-	CASSPTPDSVNEQFF	TGCGCCAGCAGTCCGACACCGGACAGCGTAAATGAGCAGTTCTTC
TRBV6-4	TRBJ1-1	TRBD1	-	CASRTTGMNTEAFF	TGTGCCAGCAGGACGACAGGGATGAACACTGAAGCTTTCTTT
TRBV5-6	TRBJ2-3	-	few	CASRKYTGILTTDTQYF	TGTGCCAGCAGAAAATACACCGGGATTTTGACCACAGATACGCAGTATTTT
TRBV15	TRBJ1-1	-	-	CATSRGEVGTEAFF	TGTGCCACCAGCAGAGGCGAGGTTGGCACTGAAGCTTTCTTT
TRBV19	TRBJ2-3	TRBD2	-	CASSRGLAGGTDTQYF	TGTGCCAGTAGTAGGGGACTAGCGGGAGGAACAGATACGCAGTATTTT
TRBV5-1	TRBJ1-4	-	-	CASSQWGEKLFF	TGCGCCAGCAGCCAGTGGGGTGAAAAACTGTTTTTT
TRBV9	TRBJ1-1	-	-	CASSLTVNTEAFF	TGTGCCAGCAGCCTTACTGTGAACACTGAAGCTTTCTTT
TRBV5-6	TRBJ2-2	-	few	CASSWERNTGELFF	TGTGCCAGCAGCTGGGAGCGGAACACCGGGGAGCTGTTTTTT
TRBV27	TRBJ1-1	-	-	CASRWDARNTEAFF	TGTGCCAGCCGTTGGGATGCTCGGAACACTGAAGCTTTCTTT
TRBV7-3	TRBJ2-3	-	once	CASSLQGGGLTDTQYF	TGTGCCAGCAGCTTACAGGGAGGTGGTCTAACAGATACGCAGTATTTT
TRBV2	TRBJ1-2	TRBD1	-	CASTVHEGAPHFVYGYTF	TGTGCCAGCACGGTGCATGAGGGGGCGCCCCATTTTGTCTATGGCTACACCTTC
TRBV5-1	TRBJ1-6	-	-	CASSLQGQLNSPLHF	TGCGCCAGCAGCTTGCAAGGACAGCTAAATTCACCCCTCCACTTT
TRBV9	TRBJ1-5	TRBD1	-	CASSVGTGADGPQHF	TGTGCCAGCAGCGTTGGGACAGGGGCCGATGGGCCCCAGCATTTT
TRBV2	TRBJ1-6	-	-	CASSGGGTYNSPLHF	TGTGCCAGCAGCGGAGGCGGTACTTATAATTCACCCCTCCACTTT
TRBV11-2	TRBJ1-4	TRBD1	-	CASALRPGTGGELFF	TGTGCCAGCGCGCTACGGCCCGGGACAGGGGGCGAACTGTTTTTT
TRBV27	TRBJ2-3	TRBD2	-	CASSIAGAPDTQYF	TGTGCCAGCAGTATAGCGGGAGCCCCAGATACGCAGTATTTT
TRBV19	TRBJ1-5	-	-	CASRTPGTRNQPQHF	TGTGCCAGTAGGACCCCAGGGACGCGCAATCAGCCCCAGCATTTT
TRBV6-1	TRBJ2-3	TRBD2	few	CASSEASGRDTQYF	TGTGCCAGCAGTGAAGCTAGCGGGAGAGATACGCAGTATTTT
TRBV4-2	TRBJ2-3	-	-	CASSQVSGLGTDTQYF	TGTGCCAGCAGCCAAGTCTCGGGGTTAGGCACAGATACGCAGTATTTT
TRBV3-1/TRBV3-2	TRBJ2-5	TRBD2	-	CASSQGSGSGQETQYF	TGTGCCAGCAGCCAAGGTAGCGGGAGCGGCCAAGAGACCCAGTACTTC
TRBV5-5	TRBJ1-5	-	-	CASTPLAGLNQPQHF	TGTGCCAGCACCCCGCTAGCGGGACTCAATCAGCCCCAGCATTTT
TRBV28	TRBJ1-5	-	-	CASSLLGGPNQPQHF	TGTGCCAGCAGTTTACTCGGGGGTCCGAATCAGCCCCAGCATTTT
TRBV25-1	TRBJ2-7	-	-	CASSPGNSNEQYF	TGTGCCAGCAGTCCCGGGAACTCTAACGAGCAGTACTTC
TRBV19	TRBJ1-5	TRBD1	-	CASTGQGGQPQHF	TGTGCCAGTACCGGACAGGGAGGTCAGCCCCAGCATTTT
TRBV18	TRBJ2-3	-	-	CASSPNGGTDTQYF	TGTGCCAGCTCACCAAATGGGGGCACAGATACGCAGTATTTT
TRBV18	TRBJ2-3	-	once	CASSPKQAGKDTQYF	TGTGCCAGCTCACCAAAACAGGCTGGGAAGGATACGCAGTATTTT
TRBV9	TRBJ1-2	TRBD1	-	CASSEGGQGDGYGYTF	TGTGCCAGCAGCGAAGGGGGACAGGGCGATGGTTATGGCTACACCTTC
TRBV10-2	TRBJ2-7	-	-	CASTSRNYEQYF	TGCGCCAGCACATCGAGGAATTACGAGCAGTACTTC
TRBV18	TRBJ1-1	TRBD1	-	CASSPPGDSEEAFF	TGTGCCAGCTCACCACCAGGGGACAGCGAGGAGGCTTTCTTT
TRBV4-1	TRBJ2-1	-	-	CASSPNLSQQFF	TGCGCCAGCAGCCCAAACCTGTCTCAGCAGTTCTTC
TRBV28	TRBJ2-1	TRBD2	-	CASSLLRLADNEQFF	TGTGCCAGCAGTTTATTAAGGCTAGCGGACAATGAGCAGTTCTTC
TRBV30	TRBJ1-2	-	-	CAWSRSVYNYGYTF	TGTGCCTGGAGTCGTTCGGTTTATAACTATGGCTACACCTTC
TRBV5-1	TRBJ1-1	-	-	CASSLGDGTEAFF	TGCGCCAGCAGCTTGGGGGACGGAACTGAAGCTTTCTTT
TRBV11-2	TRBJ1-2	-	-	CASSLRRGTGYMVF	TGTGCCAGCAGCCTACGTCGCGGGACGGGCTACATGGTCTTC
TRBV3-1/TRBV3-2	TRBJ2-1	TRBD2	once	CASSQPLAGDNEQFF	TGTGCCAGCAGCCAACCCCTAGCGGGGGACAATGAGCAGTTCTTC
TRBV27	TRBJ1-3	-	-	CASSPFREPGNTIYF	TGTGCCAGCAGTCCATTCAGGGAGCCTGGAAACACCATATATTTT
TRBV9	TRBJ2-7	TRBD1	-	CASSVAAGGGEQYF	TGTGCCAGCAGCGTAGCAGCAGGGGGCGGCGAGCAGTACTTC
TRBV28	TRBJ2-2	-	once	CASREDKNTGELFF	TGTGCCAGCAGGGAAGACAAGAACACCGGGGAGCTGTTTTTT
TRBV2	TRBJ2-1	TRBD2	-	CASGSGSMGNEQFF	TGTGCCAGCGGTAGCGGGAGTATGGGGAATGAGCAGTTCTTC
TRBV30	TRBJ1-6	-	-	CAWSDIVGFSPLHF	TGTGCCTGGTCCGACATAGTTGGATTTTCACCCCTCCACTTT
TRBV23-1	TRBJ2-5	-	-	CASSQLGASFKETQYF	TGCGCCAGCAGTCAATTAGGAGCATCTTTTAAAGAGACCCAGTACTTC
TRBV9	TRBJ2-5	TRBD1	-	CASSVGADRGNSETQYF	TGTGCCAGCAGCGTAGGGGCGGACAGGGGGAATTCGGAGACCCAGTACTTC
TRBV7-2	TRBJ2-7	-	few	CASSSLEGPYEQYF	TGTGCCAGCAGCTCCTTGGAGGGCCCCTACGAGCAGTACTTC
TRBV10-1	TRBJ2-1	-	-	CASSERTATRNEQFF	TGCGCCAGCAGCGAACGGACAGCGACCCGCAATGAGCAGTTCTTC
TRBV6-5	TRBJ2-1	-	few	CASSPGDFWANEQFF	TGTGCCAGCAGTCCAGGGGATTTTTGGGCAAATGAGCAGTTCTTC
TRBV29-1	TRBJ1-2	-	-	CSVPSLDSNYGYTF	TGCAGCGTCCCGAGTCTGGACAGCAACTATGGCTACACCTTC
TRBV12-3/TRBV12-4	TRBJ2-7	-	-	CASRSPYEQYF	TGTGCCAGCAGATCCCCCTACGAGCAGTACTTC
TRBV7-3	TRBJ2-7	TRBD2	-	CASSQSSGSSYEQYF	TGTGCCAGCAGCCAGTCTAGCGGGAGCTCCTACGAGCAGTACTTC
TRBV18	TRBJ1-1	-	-	CASSIEMNTEAFF	TGTGCCAGCTCAATCGAAATGAACACTGAAGCTTTCTTT
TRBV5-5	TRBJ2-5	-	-	CASSFLDSQYF	TGTGCCAGCAGCTTTCTGGACTCTCAGTACTTC
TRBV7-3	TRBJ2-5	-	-	CASSSGVQETQYF	TGTGCCAGCAGTTCGGGGGTTCAGGAGACCCAGTACTTC
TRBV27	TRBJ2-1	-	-	CASSPPGSSFNEQFF	TGTGCCAGCAGTCCCCCCGGGTCTAGCTTCAATGAGCAGTTCTTC
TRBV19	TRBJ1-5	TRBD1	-	CASSTRTGGEQPQHF	TGTGCCAGTAGTACGAGGACAGGGGGCGAACAGCCCCAGCATTTT
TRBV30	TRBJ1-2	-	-	CAWSVKGLANYGYTF	TGTGCCTGGAGTGTCAAGGGGTTAGCTAACTATGGCTACACCTTC
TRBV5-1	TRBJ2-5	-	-	CASRGGPGAETQYF	TGCGCCAGCAGGGGTGGTCCGGGGGCGGAGACCCAGTACTTC